This T cell receptor beta chain was captured by sequencing in a study of cytomegalovirus exposure and HLA in healthy donors. Study-wide background: Approximately 190 million T cells yielded approximately 100 million unique TCR beta sequences, as an earlier analysis found. Study outcomes and limitations: Reportedly, diagnosis of cytomegalovirus status by the classifier showed high specificity and sensitivity.

This clone was seen a few times. The antigen is not known. This cohort consisted of healthy bone marrow donors. Donors counted as nominally healthy when sampled, yet unrecorded immune exposures were likely. This PCR relied on a set of 60 Vbeta primers and 13 Jbeta primers. TCRdb keeps only in-frame clones here, not all; method: immunoSEQ multiplex PCR. Of about 120,000 clones in the sample, about 80% were seen once. Sequenced material: PBMCs. The TCR was taken from a male donor in good health and CMV-seronegative.

This CDR3 is CASSARTGTYEQYF. CDR3 coding DNA: TGTGCCAGCAGCGCCCGGACAGGGACCTACGAGCAGTACTTC. V is TRBV7-8 and J is TRBJ2-7; 8 nucleotides line up with TRBD1. The CDR3 extends over 14 amino acids. Germline trimming cut 5 bases from V and 2 bases from J; bases unmatched to any gene: 5. CDR1 and CDR2 from the germline V gene are SGHVS and FQNEAQ.